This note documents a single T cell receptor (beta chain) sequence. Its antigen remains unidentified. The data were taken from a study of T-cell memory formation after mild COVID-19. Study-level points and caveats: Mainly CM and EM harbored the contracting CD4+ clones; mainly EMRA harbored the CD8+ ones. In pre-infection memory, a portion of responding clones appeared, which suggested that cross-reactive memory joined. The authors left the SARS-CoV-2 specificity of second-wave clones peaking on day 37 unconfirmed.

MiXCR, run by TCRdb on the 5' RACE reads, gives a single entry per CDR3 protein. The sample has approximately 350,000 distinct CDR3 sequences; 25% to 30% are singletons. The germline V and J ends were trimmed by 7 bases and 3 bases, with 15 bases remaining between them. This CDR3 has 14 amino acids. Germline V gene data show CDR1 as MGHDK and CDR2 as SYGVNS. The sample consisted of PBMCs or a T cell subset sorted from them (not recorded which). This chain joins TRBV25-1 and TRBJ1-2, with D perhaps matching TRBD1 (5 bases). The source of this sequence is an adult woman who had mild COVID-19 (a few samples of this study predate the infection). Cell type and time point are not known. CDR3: CASTPQRGDYGYTF. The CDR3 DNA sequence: TGTGCCAGCACCCCTCAGCGGGGGGACTATGGCTACACCTTC.